This T cell receptor beta chain was recorded in a study of human T cells and chemical hapten exposure. TCRdb used MiXCR to reprocess the RACE reads, holding one entry per CDR3 protein. The table has 150,000 to 200,000 distinct CDR3 sequences, 13% to 15% seen once. Documented time point: patch test 1, 2 weeks after DPC sensitization. Sample treatment: therapeutic diphenylcyclopropenone sensitization with weekly scalp DPC. This clonotype has only a few counts. The CDR3 contains 15 residues. Trimming took off 7 bases at V and 2 bases at J, with 15 bases between the two ends. The chain links TRBV12-3 or TRBV12-4 to TRBJ1-3; D may be TRBD1 (6 bases). Sample: whole blood, taken in connection with sensitization to the hapten diphenylcyclopropenone (DPC). This receptor was obtained from a woman in her thirties with alopecia areata. Some clones in this sample may be carry-over from other donors' samples. CDR3 loop: CASTLGRGTGNTIYF. The DNA for the CDR3 is TGTGCCAGCACCCTCGGAAGGGGGACTGGAAACACCATATATTTT.